These T cell receptor beta chains were read from a single sample in a study of shared clonotypes between healthy human individuals. Generated by immunoSEQ multiplex PCR, the TCRdb table keeps only in-frame clones and is missing some. The table shows roughly 590,000 clones, with just under 97% occurring only once. Input material: naive CD8+ T cells sorted from blood. Receptors originate from a woman aged 30 to 39 in good health. Each CDR3 is given with its conserved first and last residue. Each record gives: D gene, clone size, V gene, J gene, CDR3 DNA, CDR3 protein. The D gene is left open where the match is weak. Clone size is stated in some rows and not others, as once, few, many or a class when expanded.

d_call: TRBD2
clone_size: .
v_call: TRBV7-9
j_call: TRBJ2-7
cdr3_nt: TGTGCCAGCAGCCTTATAGCGGGAGGGTCCGACGAGCAGTACTTC
cdr3_aa: CASSLIAGGSDEQYF

d_call: TRBD2
clone_size: .
v_call: TRBV5-1
j_call: TRBJ2-1
cdr3_nt: TGCGTGGAGATGGCTAGCGGGAGCTTTGGGTACAATGAGCAGTTCTTC
cdr3_aa: CVEMASGSFGYNEQFF

d_call: .
clone_size: .
v_call: TRBV5-5
j_call: TRBJ2-1
cdr3_nt: TGTGCTAGCAGCTCTTGGGACTCCTACAATGAGCAGTTCTTC
cdr3_aa: CASSSWDSYNEQFF

d_call: TRBD1
clone_size: .
v_call: TRBV19
j_call: TRBJ2-3
cdr3_nt: TGTGCCAGTAGTAGCCCCGGGACAGGGGGCACCTCCACAGATACGCAGTATTTT
cdr3_aa: CASSSPGTGGTSTDTQYF

d_call: .
clone_size: .
v_call: TRBV5-4
j_call: TRBJ1-1
cdr3_nt: TGTGCCAGCAGCCCCTGGGACGGCCGGAACACTGAAGCTTTCTTT
cdr3_aa: CASSPWDGRNTEAFF

d_call: TRBD2
clone_size: .
v_call: TRBV4-1
j_call: TRBJ2-7
cdr3_nt: TGCGCCAGCAGCCAAGGTCTAGCGGGACCTAGCTCCTACGAGCAGTACTTC
cdr3_aa: CASSQGLAGPSSYEQYF

d_call: TRBD1
clone_size: .
v_call: TRBV4-1
j_call: TRBJ1-1
cdr3_nt: TGCGCCAGCAGCCAAGGACAGGGAGGGTTCACTGAAGCTTTCTTT
cdr3_aa: CASSQGQGGFTEAFF

d_call: TRBD2
clone_size: .
v_call: TRBV5-8
j_call: TRBJ2-3
cdr3_nt: TGTGCCAGCAGCGTAGCGGGAGGCACAGATACGCAGTATTTT
cdr3_aa: CASSVAGGTDTQYF

d_call: TRBD1
clone_size: .
v_call: TRBV11-2
j_call: TRBJ2-7
cdr3_nt: TGTGCCAGCAGCTTAGGACAGGGGGAGAGGTACGAGCAGTACTTC
cdr3_aa: CASSLGQGERYEQYF

d_call: .
clone_size: .
v_call: TRBV29-1
j_call: TRBJ1-1
cdr3_nt: TGCAGCGTTGAAAGAGGACAGATGAACACTGAAGCTTTCTTT
cdr3_aa: CSVERGQMNTEAFF

d_call: .
clone_size: few
v_call: TRBV27
j_call: TRBJ1-5
cdr3_nt: TGTGCCAGCAGTTTATCGACCGCATGGCCCCAGCATTTT
cdr3_aa: CASSLSTAWPQHF

d_call: .
clone_size: .
v_call: TRBV2
j_call: TRBJ2-7
cdr3_nt: TGTGCCATTGGACAGACCTACGAGCAGTACTTC
cdr3_aa: CAIGQTYEQYF

d_call: TRBD1
clone_size: .
v_call: TRBV4-1
j_call: TRBJ2-7
cdr3_nt: TGCGCCAGCAGCCAAGATCTGAGGGGGCTTGCCCGATCTTACGAGCAGTACTTC
cdr3_aa: CASSQDLRGLARSYEQYF

d_call: TRBD2
clone_size: .
v_call: TRBV6-1
j_call: TRBJ2-7
cdr3_nt: TGTGCCAGCAGTGAGTTAGCGGGAGGGCGACACGAGCAGTACTTC
cdr3_aa: CASSELAGGRHEQYF

d_call: TRBD2
clone_size: .
v_call: TRBV11-2
j_call: TRBJ2-7
cdr3_nt: TGTGCCAGCAGCGAAGGGACTAGCGGGAACCCTTACTACGAGCAGTACTTC
cdr3_aa: CASSEGTSGNPYYEQYF

d_call: .
clone_size: .
v_call: TRBV7-6
j_call: TRBJ2-7
cdr3_nt: TGTGCCAGCAGCTTATTGGCAGAAAACTACGAGCAGTACTTC
cdr3_aa: CASSLLAENYEQYF

d_call: .
clone_size: .
v_call: TRBV27
j_call: TRBJ1-1
cdr3_nt: TGTGCCAGCAGTGCCAACAGGGATAACACTGAAGCTTTCTTT
cdr3_aa: CASSANRDNTEAFF